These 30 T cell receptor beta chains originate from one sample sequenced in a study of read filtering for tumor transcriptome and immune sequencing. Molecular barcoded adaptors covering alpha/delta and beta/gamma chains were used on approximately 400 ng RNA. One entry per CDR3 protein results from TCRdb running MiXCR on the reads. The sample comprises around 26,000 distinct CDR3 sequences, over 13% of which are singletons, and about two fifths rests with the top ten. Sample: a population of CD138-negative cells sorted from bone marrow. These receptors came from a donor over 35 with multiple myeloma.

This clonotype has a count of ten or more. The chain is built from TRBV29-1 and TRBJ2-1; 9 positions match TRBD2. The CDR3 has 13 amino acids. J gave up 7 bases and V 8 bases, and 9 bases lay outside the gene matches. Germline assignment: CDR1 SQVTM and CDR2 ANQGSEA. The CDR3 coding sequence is TGCAGCCTTAAACCAGCGGGAGGTAATGAGCAGTTCTTC. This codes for CSLKPAGGNEQFF.

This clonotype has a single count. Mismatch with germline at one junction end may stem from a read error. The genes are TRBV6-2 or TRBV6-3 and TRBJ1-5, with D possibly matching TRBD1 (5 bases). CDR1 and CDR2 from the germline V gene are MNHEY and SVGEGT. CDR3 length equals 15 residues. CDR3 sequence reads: CAGSGTAWSNQTQRF. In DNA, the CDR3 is TGTGCCGGCAGCGGGACGGCTTGGAGCAATCAGACCCAGCGTTTT.

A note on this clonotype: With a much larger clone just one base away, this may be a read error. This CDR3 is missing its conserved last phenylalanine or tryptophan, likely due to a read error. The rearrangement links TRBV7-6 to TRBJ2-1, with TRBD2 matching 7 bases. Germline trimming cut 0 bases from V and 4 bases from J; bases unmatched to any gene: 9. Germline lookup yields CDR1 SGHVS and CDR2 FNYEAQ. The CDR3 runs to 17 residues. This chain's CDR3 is CASSLAQSGTLYNEQFC. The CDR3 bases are TGTGCCAGCAGCTTAGCCCAAAGCGGGACCTTATACAATGAGCAGTTCTGC.

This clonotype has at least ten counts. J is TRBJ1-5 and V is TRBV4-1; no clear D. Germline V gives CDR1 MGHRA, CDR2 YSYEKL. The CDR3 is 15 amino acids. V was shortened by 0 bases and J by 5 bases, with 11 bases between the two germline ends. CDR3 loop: CASSQDLTDHQPQHF. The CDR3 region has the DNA TGCGCCAGCAGCCAAGATCTGACCGATCATCAGCCCCAGCATTTT.

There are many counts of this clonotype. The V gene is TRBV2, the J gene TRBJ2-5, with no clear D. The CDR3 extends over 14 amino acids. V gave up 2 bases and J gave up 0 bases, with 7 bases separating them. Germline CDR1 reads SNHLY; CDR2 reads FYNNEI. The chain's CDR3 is CASSENTYQETQYF. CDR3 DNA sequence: TGTGCCAGCAGTGAAAACACCTACCAAGAGACCCAGTACTTC.

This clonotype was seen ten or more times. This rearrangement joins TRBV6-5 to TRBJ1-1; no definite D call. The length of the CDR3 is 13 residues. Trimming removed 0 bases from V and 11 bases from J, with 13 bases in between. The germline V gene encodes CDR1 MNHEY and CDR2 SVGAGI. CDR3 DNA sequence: TGTGCCAGCAGTTACTCGATTCAGCGTGAGGCTTTCTTT. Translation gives CASSYSIQREAFF.

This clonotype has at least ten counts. The CDR3 is CATSDPQGPKSTDTQYF. The CDR3 nucleotides are TGTGCCACCAGTGATCCTCAGGGTCCCAAAAGCACAGATACGCAGTATTTT. The chain carries TRBV24-1 and TRBJ2-3, with D tentatively TRBD1 (5 bases). The CDR3 contains 17 residues. The V gene's germline CDR1 is KGHDR and CDR2 SFDVKD. Trimming took 3 bases from V and 0 from J, leaving 15 bases between them.

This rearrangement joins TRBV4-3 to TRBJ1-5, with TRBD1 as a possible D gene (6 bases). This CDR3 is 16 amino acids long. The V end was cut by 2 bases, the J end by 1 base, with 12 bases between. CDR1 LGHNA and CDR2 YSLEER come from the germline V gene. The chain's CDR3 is CASSQRTGTSNQPQHF. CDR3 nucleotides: TGCGCCAGCAGCCAACGAACCGGGACAAGCAATCAGCCCCAGCATTTT.

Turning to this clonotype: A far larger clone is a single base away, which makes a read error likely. CDR3 protein: CASSLDLGIQDRGFGANVLTF. In DNA, the CDR3 is TGTGCCAGCAGCTTAGACCTAGGAATACAGGACAGGGGGTTTGGGGCCAACGTCCTGACTTTC. The chain couples TRBV7-3 to TRBJ2-6, with 10 bases lining up with TRBD1. The CDR3 is 21 amino acids. Germline V lookup: CDR1 SGHTA, CDR2 FQGTGA. Trimming removed 2 bases from V and 3 bases from J; junction bases left unmatched: 16.

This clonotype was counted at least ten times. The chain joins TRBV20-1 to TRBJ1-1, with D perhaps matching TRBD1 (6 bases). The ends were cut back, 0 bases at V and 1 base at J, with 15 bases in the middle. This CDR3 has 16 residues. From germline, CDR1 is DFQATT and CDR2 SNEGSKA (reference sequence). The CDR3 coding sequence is TGCAGTGCTAGAGATCCCCAGGGGACCCCGAACACTGAAGCTTTCTTT. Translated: CSARDPQGTPNTEAFF.

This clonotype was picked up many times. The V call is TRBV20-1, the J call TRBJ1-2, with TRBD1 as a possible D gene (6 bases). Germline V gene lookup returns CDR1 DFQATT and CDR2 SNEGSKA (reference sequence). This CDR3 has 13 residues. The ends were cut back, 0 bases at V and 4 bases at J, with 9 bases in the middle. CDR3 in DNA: TGCAGTGCTAGAGAAGGGGGATTCTATGGCTACACCTTC. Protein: CSAREGGFYGYTF.

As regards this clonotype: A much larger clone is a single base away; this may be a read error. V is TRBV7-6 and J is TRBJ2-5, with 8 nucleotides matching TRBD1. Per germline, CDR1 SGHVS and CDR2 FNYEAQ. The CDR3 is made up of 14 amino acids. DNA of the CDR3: TGTGCCGGCAGATCCGGACAGGGTGCCGAGACCCAGTACTTC. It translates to CAGRSGQGAETQYF.

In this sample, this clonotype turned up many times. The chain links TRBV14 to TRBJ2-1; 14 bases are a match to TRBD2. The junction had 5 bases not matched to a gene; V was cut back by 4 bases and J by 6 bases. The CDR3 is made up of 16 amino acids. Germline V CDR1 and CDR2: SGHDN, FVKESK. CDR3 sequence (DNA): TGTGCCAGCAGCCCTAGACTAGCGGGAGGGGGCAATGAGCAGTTCTTC. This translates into CASSPRLAGGGNEQFF.

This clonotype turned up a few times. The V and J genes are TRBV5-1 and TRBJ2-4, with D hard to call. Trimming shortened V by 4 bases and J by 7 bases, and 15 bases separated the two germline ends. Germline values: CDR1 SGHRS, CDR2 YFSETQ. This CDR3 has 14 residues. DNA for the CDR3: TGCGCCAGCAGCCCCTTAGACCCTGGGAACATTCAGTACTTC. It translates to CASSPLDPGNIQYF.

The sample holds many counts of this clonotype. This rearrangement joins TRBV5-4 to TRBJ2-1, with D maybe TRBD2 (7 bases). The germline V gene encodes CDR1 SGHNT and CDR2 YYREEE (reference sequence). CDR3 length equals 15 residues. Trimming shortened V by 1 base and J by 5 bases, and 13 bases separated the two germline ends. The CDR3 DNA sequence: TGTGCCAGCAGCTTGTACGGGAGGACAGACAATGAGCAGTTCTTC. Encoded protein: CASSLYGRTDNEQFF. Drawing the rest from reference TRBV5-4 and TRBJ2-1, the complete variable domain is ETGVTQSPTHLIKTRGQQVTLRCSSQSGHNTVSWYQQALGQGPQFIFQYYREEENGRGNFPPRFSGLQFPNYSSELNVNALELDDSALYLCASSLYGRTDNEQFFGPGTRLTVL.

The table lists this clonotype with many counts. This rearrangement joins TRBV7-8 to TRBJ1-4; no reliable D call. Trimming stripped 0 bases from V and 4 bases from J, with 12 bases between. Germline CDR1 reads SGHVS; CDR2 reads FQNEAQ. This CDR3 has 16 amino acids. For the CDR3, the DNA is TGTGCCAGCAGCTTAGCAGTCCGGCAGGTTAATGAAAAACTGTTTTTT. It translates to CASSLAVRQVNEKLFF.

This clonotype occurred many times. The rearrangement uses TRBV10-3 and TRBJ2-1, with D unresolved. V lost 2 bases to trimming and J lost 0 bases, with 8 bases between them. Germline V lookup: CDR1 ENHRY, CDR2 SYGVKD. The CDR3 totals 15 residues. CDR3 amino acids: CAISEEVSSYNEQFF. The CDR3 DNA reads TGTGCCATCAGTGAGGAGGTAAGCTCCTACAATGAGCAGTTCTTC.

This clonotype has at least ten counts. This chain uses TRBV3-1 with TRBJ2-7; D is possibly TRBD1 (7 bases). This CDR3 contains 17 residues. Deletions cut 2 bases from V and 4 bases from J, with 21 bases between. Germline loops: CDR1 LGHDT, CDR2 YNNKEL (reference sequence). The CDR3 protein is CASSQLQGGRRLYEQYF. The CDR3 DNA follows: TGTGCCAGCAGCCAATTGCAGGGGGGAAGACGACTTTACGAGCAGTACTTC.

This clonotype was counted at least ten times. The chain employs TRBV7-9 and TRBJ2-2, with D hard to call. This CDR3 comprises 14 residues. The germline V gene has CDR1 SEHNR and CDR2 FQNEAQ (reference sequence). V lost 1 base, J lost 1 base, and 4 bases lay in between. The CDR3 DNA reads TGTGCCAGCAGCTTAGGTCAGAACACCGGGGAGCTGTTTTTT. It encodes CASSLGQNTGELFF.

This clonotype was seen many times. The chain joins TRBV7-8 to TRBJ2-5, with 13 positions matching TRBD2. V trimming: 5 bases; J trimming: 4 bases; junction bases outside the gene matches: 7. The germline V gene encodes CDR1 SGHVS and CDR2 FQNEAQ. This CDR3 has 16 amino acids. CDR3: CASSPRLAGGGETQYF. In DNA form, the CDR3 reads TGTGCCAGCAGCCCCAGACTAGCGGGAGGAGGAGAGACCCAGTACTTC.

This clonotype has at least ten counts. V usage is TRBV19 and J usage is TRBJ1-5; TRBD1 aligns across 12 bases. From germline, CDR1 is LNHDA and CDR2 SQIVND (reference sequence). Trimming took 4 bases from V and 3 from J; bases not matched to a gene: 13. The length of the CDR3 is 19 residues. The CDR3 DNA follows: TGTGCCAGTAGTACGGACGGGACAGGGGGCGTAGGCCCCAATCAGCCCCAGCATTTT. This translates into CASSTDGTGGVGPNQPQHF.

The CDR3 protein is CASTTTKGYEQFF. In DNA, the CDR3 is TGTGCCAGCACCACGACAAAGGGGTATGAGCAGTTCTTC. The chain employs TRBV2 and TRBJ2-1; a possible D gene is TRBD1 (5 bases). The CDR3 consists of 13 residues. Germline loops: CDR1 SNHLY, CDR2 FYNNEI. The V end lost 7 bases, the J end lost 8 bases, and 15 bases lay between the germline ends.

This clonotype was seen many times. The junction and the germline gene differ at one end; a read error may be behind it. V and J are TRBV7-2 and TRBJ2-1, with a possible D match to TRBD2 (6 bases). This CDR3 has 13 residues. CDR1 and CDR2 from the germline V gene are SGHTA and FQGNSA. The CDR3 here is CASSLAPRNEQFF. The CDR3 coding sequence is TGTGCCAGCAGCCTAGCGCCCCGGAATGAGCAGTTCTTC.

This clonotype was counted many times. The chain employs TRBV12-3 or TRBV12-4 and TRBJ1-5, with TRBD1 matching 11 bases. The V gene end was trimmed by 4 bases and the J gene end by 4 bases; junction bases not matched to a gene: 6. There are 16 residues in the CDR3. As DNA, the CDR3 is TGTGCCAGCAGTTCAGGGACAGGGGGAAGGAATCAGCCCCAGCATTTT. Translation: CASSSGTGGRNQPQHF.

CDR3 sequence (DNA): TGTGCCAGCAGCTTAACGGGGATTCAGGGTGAGCAGTTCTTC. It yields the protein CASSLTGIQGEQFF. This chain uses TRBV11-1 with TRBJ2-1; D is tentatively TRBD1 or TRBD2 (5 bases each). V gave up 2 bases and J gave up 9 bases, with 14 bases separating them. CDR3 length: 14 residues. Germline values: CDR1 SGHAT, CDR2 FQDESV (reference sequence).

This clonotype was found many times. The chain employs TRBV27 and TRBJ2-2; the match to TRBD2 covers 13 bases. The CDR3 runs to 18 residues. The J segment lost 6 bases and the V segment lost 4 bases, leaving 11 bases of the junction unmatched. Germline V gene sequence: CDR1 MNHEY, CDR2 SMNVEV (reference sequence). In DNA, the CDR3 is TGTGCCAGCAGTTCCCGGGGACTAGCGGGAAAAAGGCCCGGGGAGCTGTTTTTT. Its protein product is CASSSRGLAGKRPGELFF.

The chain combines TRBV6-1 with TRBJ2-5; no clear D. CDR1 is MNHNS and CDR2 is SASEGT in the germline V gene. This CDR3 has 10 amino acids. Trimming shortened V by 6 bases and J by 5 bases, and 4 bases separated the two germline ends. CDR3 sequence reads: CASRGETQYF. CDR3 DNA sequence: TGTGCCAGCAGAGGGGAGACCCAGTACTTC.

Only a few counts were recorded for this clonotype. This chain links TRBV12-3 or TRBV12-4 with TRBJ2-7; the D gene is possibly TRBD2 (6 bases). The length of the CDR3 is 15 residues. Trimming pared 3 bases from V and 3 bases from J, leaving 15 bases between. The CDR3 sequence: CASSFSSASYYEQYF. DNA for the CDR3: TGTGCCAGCAGTTTTTCTAGCGCGTCCTACTACGAGCAGTACTTC.

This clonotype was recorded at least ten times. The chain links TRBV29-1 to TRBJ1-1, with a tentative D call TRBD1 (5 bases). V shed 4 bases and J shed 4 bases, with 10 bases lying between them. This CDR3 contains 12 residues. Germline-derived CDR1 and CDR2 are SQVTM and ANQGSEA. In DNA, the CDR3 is TGCAGCGTTGGCTGGGACCTCACTGAAGCTTTCTTT. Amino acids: CSVGWDLTEAFF.

The CDR3 nucleotides are TGTGCCAGTAGTCTTTTTGGTGGGACAGGGATCCCTGGAAACACCATATATTTT. It codes for CASSLFGGTGIPGNTIYF. The V call is TRBV19, the J call TRBJ1-3; TRBD1 agrees at 9 bases. Germline V gene sequence: CDR1 LNHDA, CDR2 SQIVND (reference sequence). J was trimmed by 2 bases and V by 5 bases; bases with no gene match: 13. CDR3 length equals 18 residues.